These T cell receptor beta chains were read from a single sample in a study of T cell responses to AZD1222 COVID-19 vaccine. Sequencing was performed with immunoSEQ multiplex PCR; in TCRdb, only in-frame clones are kept and a portion is missing. Altogether roughly 200,000 clones are present, around nine tenths being singletons, with the ten largest covering approximately 4%. The input for sequencing was peripheral blood, taken 28 days after the second dose of the MenACWY control vaccine. The receptors come from an adult who received the MenACWY meningococcal vaccine as a control. Each CDR3 is given with its conserved first and last residue. The D gene is left open where the match is weak. Size is stated for part of the rows, as once, few or many counts, or as a class when the clone is expanded.

j_call clone_size v_call d_call cdr3_aa
TRBJ2-7 - TRBV5-1 - CASSLEVGFTEQYF
TRBJ1-2 - TRBV5-6 - CASSSGSGNYGYTF
TRBJ2-2 - TRBV19 - CASGLLGVTGELFF
TRBJ2-5 - TRBV28 - CASSLGRGVRETQYF
TRBJ1-2 once TRBV9 - CASSVGSPGQPLDGYTF
TRBJ2-3 - TRBV7-9 - CASTPTGSSTDTQYF
TRBJ2-5 - TRBV5-1 - CASSPGRSGAAETQYF
TRBJ1-3 once TRBV9 - CASSVDPQSKGTIYF
TRBJ1-3 - TRBV2 TRBD1 CASIGPGGLDSGNTIYF
TRBJ1-5 once TRBV7-9 - CASSLGGVTQPQHF